The rows below give T cell receptor beta chains drawn from one sample of a study of cytomegalovirus exposure and HLA in healthy donors. Sequencing was performed with immunoSEQ multiplex PCR; in TCRdb, only in-frame clones are kept and a portion is missing. The repertoire includes tens of thousands of clones, roughly two thirds of them detected once, and around 6.3% sits in the top ten. Sequencing used PBMCs. Every receptor here comes from a woman in her 30s in good health and CMV-seronegative. Both conserved end residues are part of each CDR3. Each record gives: J gene, V gene, D gene, clone size, CDR3 DNA, CDR3 protein. D genes are given only for firm matches. Part of the rows lack a size; the others show once, few, many or a class for expanded clones.

>TRBJ1-2|TRBV5-5|-|few
TGTGCCAGCAGCGAAGACAGGAGGACCTACTATGGCTACACCTTC
CASSEDRRTYYGYTF
>TRBJ2-7|TRBV14|-|-
TGTGCCAGCAGCCAACGTTCAGGGAACGAGCAGTACTTC
CASSQRSGNEQYF
>TRBJ2-2|TRBV4-1|TRBD2|once
TGCGCCAGCAGCCAAGAAACTAGCGGGGGGGCCGGGGAGCTGTTTTTT
CASSQETSGGAGELFF
>TRBJ2-1|TRBV7-2|TRBD2|-
TGTGCCAGCAGCTTAGAAGCCGCGCTAGCGGGGAGGGGCAATGAGCAGTTCTTC
CASSLEAALAGRGNEQFF
>TRBJ1-2|TRBV23-1|TRBD1|-
TGCGCCAGCAGACTGGGACAGGTCGGCTATGGCTACACCTTC
CASRLGQVGYGYTF
>TRBJ2-7|TRBV6-4|TRBD2|-
TGTGCCAGCAAGACTAGCGGGAGGGGTCTTAGCTCCTACGAGCAGTACTTC
CASKTSGRGLSSYEQYF
>TRBJ2-2|TRBV19|-|once
TGTGCCAGTAGTCTCCGGACAGTTTCGACCGGGGAGCTGTTTTTT
CASSLRTVSTGELFF
>TRBJ1-1|TRBV5-4|-|-
TGTGCCAGCAGCTTGGCCGGGGAGGGCACTGAAGCTTTCTTT
CASSLAGEGTEAFF
>TRBJ2-7|TRBV28|TRBD2|-
TGTGCCAGCAGTTCAACTAGCGGGAAAGGCGTCGAGCAGTACTTC
CASSSTSGKGVEQYF
>TRBJ2-7|TRBV20-1|-|-
TGCAGTGCTAGAGGTTCATACGAGCAGTACTTC
CSARGSYEQYF
>TRBJ1-4|TRBV27|TRBD1|few
TGTGCCAGCCGAGGACAGGTGTCCGAAAAACTGTTTTTT
CASRGQVSEKLFF
>TRBJ2-7|TRBV7-6|TRBD1|-
TGTGCCAGCAGCCCACGTGGGACAGGGGTATACGAGCAGTACTTC
CASSPRGTGVYEQYF
>TRBJ1-5|TRBV10-3|-|-
TGTGCCATCAGTCCCCAAGTGGGCGATCAGCCCCAGCATTTT
CAISPQVGDQPQHF
>TRBJ2-7|TRBV7-2|-|few
TGTGCCAGCAGCTCCCGGTCTTACGAGCAGTACTTC
CASSSRSYEQYF
>TRBJ1-1|TRBV27|TRBD1|-
TGTGCCAGCAGTTTCCTAGGGACAGGGACTCACACTGAAGCTTTCTTT
CASSFLGTGTHTEAFF
>TRBJ1-2|TRBV2|-|-
TGTGCCCCTATTACAGCGGCTGGCTACACCTTC
CAPITAAGYTF
>TRBJ2-7|TRBV11-3|TRBD2|-
TGTGCCAGCAGCATCCCGGGACTAGGGTCCCACGAGCAGTACTTC
CASSIPGLGSHEQYF
>TRBJ2-7|TRBV19|-|once
TGTGCCAGTAGTATGGGGACCCCAGGGGTCGGTTACGAGCAGTACTTC
CASSMGTPGVGYEQYF
>TRBJ2-1|TRBV18|TRBD1|few
TGTGCCAGCTCACCTTCGGGACAGTCCCTCAATGAGCAGTTCTTC
CASSPSGQSLNEQFF
>TRBJ1-5|TRBV2|-|-
TGTGCCAGCGCTACAGGGCCGAGTCAGCCCCAGCATTTT
CASATGPSQPQHF
>TRBJ2-7|TRBV18|TRBD1|-
TGTGCCAGCTCACCAATGGGACAGGGAAACTACGAGCAGTACTTC
CASSPMGQGNYEQYF
>TRBJ2-1|TRBV6-5|TRBD1|-
TGTGCCAGCAGTACAGGGGGAAGCTCCTACAATGAGCAGTTCTTC
CASSTGGSSYNEQFF
>TRBJ2-7|TRBV7-9|TRBD2|few
TGTGCCAGCAGCAGAGCTGGGGGAGGGTGGGGTGTCGAGCAGTACTTC
CASSRAGGGWGVEQYF
>TRBJ2-7|TRBV6-5|TRBD1|-
TGTGCCAGCAGTTCAGCCGGGACAGGGGGCCGCCACGAGCAGTACTTC
CASSSAGTGGRHEQYF
>TRBJ2-7|TRBV5-1|-|once
TGCGCCAGCAGCTTGGAAGCAGGGCTCACCTACGAGCAGTACTTC
CASSLEAGLTYEQYF
>TRBJ1-6|TRBV6-6|-|-
TGTGCCAGCAGTTACTCGGGGGAGGGGAATTCACCCCTCCACTTT
CASSYSGEGNSPLHF
>TRBJ2-3|TRBV5-4|TRBD1|-
TGTGCCAGCAGCTTAGGTGGGGGACAGGGGCCTGATACGCAGTATTTT
CASSLGGGQGPDTQYF
>TRBJ2-7|TRBV6-5|-|-
TGTGCCAGCAGCTCAACCCAAATAGACTCGTACGAGCAGTACTTC
CASSSTQIDSYEQYF
>TRBJ1-1|TRBV28|TRBD1|-
TGTGCCAGCAGTTTGCCAACAGGGGGCGCGGTCACTGAAGCTTTCTTT
CASSLPTGGAVTEAFF
>TRBJ2-5|TRBV6-5|TRBD2|-
TGTGCCAGCAGCGGAGCGGGAGAGGTAGAGACCCAGTACTTC
CASSGAGEVETQYF